This entry lists 25 T cell receptor beta chains sequenced from one sample in a study of Ad26.COV2.S vaccination and SARS-CoV-2 variants. Repertoires were generated with immunoSEQ multiplex PCR, while TCRdb's copy carries only in-frame clones and drops some. Here the sample spans approximately 420,000 clones, approximately 90% being singletons. As to treatment: around 19 received Ad26.COV2.S at low or high dose, single or two shots; 5 received placebo; per-sample allocation not given. Samples came from day 63 after the first vaccine or placebo injection. The source was peripheral blood, collected in a trial of Ad26.COV2.S vaccine versus placebo. The receptor set was obtained from a person aged 18-60 years who received the Ad26.COV2.S COVID-19 vaccine or a placebo.

The chain employs TRBV5-5 and TRBJ1-5; no clear D. Germline values: CDR1 SGHKS, CDR2 YYEKEE (reference sequence). V was shortened by 4 bases and J by 6 bases, with 11 bases between the two germline ends. This CDR3 region has 13 residues. The CDR3 DNA sequence: TGTGCCAGCAGCCGGTCGTTGGTTCAGCCCCAGCATTTT. Translation gives CASSRSLVQPQHF.

The V call is TRBV2, the J call TRBJ1-2, with TRBD1 as a possible D gene (5 bases). Germline CDR1 SNHLY, CDR2 FYNNEI. The CDR3 is made up of 14 amino acids. With 4 bases removed from V and 7 bases from J, the gap between germline ends came to 16 bases. As DNA, the CDR3 is TGTGCCAGCAGTGGAGGGGAGGTGAGGGTTGGCTACACCTTC. It specifies CASSGGEVRVGYTF.

This clone was observed a few times. This chain joins TRBV5-1 and TRBJ2-7; a possible D gene is TRBD2 (5 bases). CDR1 is SGHRS and CDR2 is YFSETQ in the germline V gene. The CDR3 sequence is 14 residues long. V was pared by 4 bases and J by 3 bases, with 14 bases between. The CDR3 region has the DNA TGCGCCAGCAGCCCCTGGGAAGGGAGCTACGAGCAGTACTTC. Protein product: CASSPWEGSYEQYF.

The chain is built from TRBV11-2 and TRBJ1-1, with 7 bases lining up with TRBD1. The germline V gene has CDR1 SGHAT and CDR2 FQNNGV. The CDR3 extends over 13 amino acids. Trimming at V came to 2 bases and at J to 13 bases, leaving 10 bases not matched to a gene. The CDR3 spells CASSLQGGTEGFF. CDR3 DNA sequence: TGTGCCAGCAGCTTACAGGGGGGCACTGAGGGTTTCTTT.

The chain employs TRBV30 and TRBJ2-7; unclear D gene. The CDR3 sequence is 12 residues long. Germline lookup yields CDR1 GTSNPN and CDR2 SVGIG (reference sequence). V gave up 3 bases and J gave up 5 bases, with 11 bases separating them. The CDR3 region is CAWRYQYDEQYF. CDR3 DNA sequence: TGTGCCTGGAGATACCAGTACGACGAGCAGTACTTC.

J is TRBJ2-7 and V is TRBV5-1; TRBD1 matches at 7 bases. Looked up from germline, CDR1 is SGHRS and CDR2 is YFSETQ. The CDR3 has 15 amino acids. V lost 1 base, J lost 0 bases, and 4 bases stayed unmatched. The CDR3 coding sequence is TGCGCCAGCAGCTTGAGGGACAGTTACTCCTACGAGCAGTACTTC. Its translation is CASSLRDSYSYEQYF.

This clone occurred many times. Other DNA sequences of this sample code for an identical CDR3. The V gene is TRBV5-6, the J gene TRBJ1-1, with unresolved D. Germline CDR1 and CDR2: SGHDT and YYEEEE. Deletions cut 0 bases from V and 8 bases from J, with 5 bases between. The CDR3 loop spans 11 amino acids. The CDR3 region is CASSLGREAFF. The CDR3 region has the DNA TGTGCCAGCAGCTTGGGCAGGGAAGCTTTCTTT.

CDR3 amino acids: CASSLLQVIYGYTF. The DNA for the CDR3 is TGTGCCAGCAGCTTGCTACAGGTGATCTATGGCTACACCTTC. The gene calls are TRBV5-8 and TRBJ1-2; D may be TRBD1 (5 bases). V was trimmed by 1 base and J by 4 bases, leaving 11 bases between them. Germline-derived CDR1 and CDR2 are SGHTS and YDEGEE. CDR3 length: 14 residues.

The chain is built from TRBV3-1 (or the pseudogene TRBV3-2) and TRBJ2-1; 14 bases agree with TRBD2. CDR3 length: 14 residues. V trimming: 7 bases; J trimming: 8 bases; junction bases outside the gene matches: 4. The V gene's germline CDR1 is LGHDT and CDR2 YNNKEL (reference sequence). CDR3 nucleotide sequence: TGTGCCAGCAAGACTAGCGGGGGGGCCGATGAGCAGTTCTTC. Its protein is CASKTSGGADEQFF.

The V call is TRBV11-2, the J call TRBJ2-3; perhaps TRBD1 as D (6 bases). Germline V gene sequence: CDR1 SGHAT, CDR2 FQNNGV. Trimming left V 7 bases short and J 6 bases short, with 20 bases between. The CDR3 is made up of 15 amino acids. CDR3 DNA sequence: TGTGCCAGCACCTGGGTAGCGTCGCAGGGGGATACGCAGTATTTT. This codes for CASTWVASQGDTQYF.

The V and J genes are TRBV2 and TRBJ2-7, with a possible D match to TRBD1 (6 bases). The CDR3 covers 13 residues. Germline CDR1 is SNHLY and CDR2 is FYNNEI. Trimming pared 10 bases from V and 0 bases from J, leaving 13 bases between. The CDR3 region has the DNA TGTGCCACCTCACAGGGTCTCTCCTACGAGCAGTACTTC. Translated, it gives CATSQGLSYEQYF.

The gene calls are TRBV4-1 and TRBJ2-7; D may be TRBD1 (6 bases). Germline V gene lookup returns CDR1 MGHRA and CDR2 YSYEKL. This CDR3 region has 15 residues. V was cut by 1 base and J by 2 bases, with 12 bases left in between. CDR3 DNA sequence: TGCGCCAGCAGCCAAGGACCAGGGGTGGCCTACGAGCAGTACTTC. Translating it yields CASSQGPGVAYEQYF.

The rearrangement joins TRBV18 to TRBJ2-7; D is unclear. This CDR3 is 14 amino acids long. Germline assignment: CDR1 KGHSH and CDR2 LQKENI. The ends were cut back, 4 bases at V and 3 bases at J, with 13 bases in the middle. CDR3 DNA: TGTGCCAGCTCACTCCGCGTCGACAACTACGAGCAGTACTTC. This codes for CASSLRVDNYEQYF.

The V gene is TRBV19, the J gene TRBJ2-5; D remains unclear. V dropped 3 bases and J dropped 2 bases, with 13 bases sitting between them. The germline gives CDR1 LNHDA, CDR2 SQIVND (reference sequence). This CDR3 comprises 15 residues. The CDR3 DNA reads as TGTGCCAGTAGTATCCGAGTGGTGCGACAAGAGACCCAGTACTTC. Translating gives CASSIRVVRQETQYF.

The chain uses TRBV29-1 and TRBJ2-5; the D gene is possibly TRBD1 (7 bases). Germline V gene lookup returns CDR1 SQVTM and CDR2 ANQGSEA. V lost 4 bases to trimming and J lost 0 bases, with 12 bases between them. The CDR3 has 14 residues. The chain's CDR3 is CSVGAGGYQETQYF. The CDR3 DNA reads as TGCAGCGTTGGAGCAGGGGGGTACCAAGAGACCCAGTACTTC.

The V gene is TRBV6-4, the J gene TRBJ2-1; TRBD2 matches at 8 bases. V shed 0 bases, J shed 8 bases, and the junction held 9 bases outside the gene matches. Germline V gene lookup returns CDR1 MRHNA and CDR2 SNTAGT. This CDR3 is 16 amino acids long. CDR3 sequence: CASSDSSGGGSDEQFF. The CDR3 DNA follows: TGTGCCAGCAGTGACTCGAGTGGCGGGGGGTCCGATGAGCAGTTCTTC.

V and J are TRBV18 and TRBJ1-1; D is unresolved. The CDR3 is 14 amino acids. CDR1 is KGHSH and CDR2 is LQKENI in the germline V gene. Trimming stripped 4 bases from V and 3 bases from J, with 12 bases between. CDR3: CASSLDMIDTEAFF. CDR3 coding DNA: TGTGCCAGCTCACTCGACATGATAGACACTGAAGCTTTCTTT.

This chain joins TRBV14 and TRBJ1-2; D unresolved. V gave up 1 base and J gave up 4 bases, with 7 bases separating them. Germline V gene sequence: CDR1 SGHDN, CDR2 FVKESK. This CDR3 region has 13 residues. The chain's CDR3 is CASSQAVFYGYTF. The CDR3 bases are TGTGCCAGCAGCCAAGCTGTCTTCTATGGCTACACCTTC.

The rearrangement uses TRBV18 and TRBJ1-5; the match to TRBD1 covers 7 bases. V dropped 3 bases and J dropped 7; count of bases not matched to a gene: 18. The CDR3 is 18 residues long. Germline V gene data show CDR1 as KGHSH and CDR2 as LQKENI. CDR3 in amino acids: CASSPLPSGTEDEQPQHF. In nucleotides, the CDR3 is TGTGCCAGCTCACCGCTTCCTTCGGGGACAGAGGACGAGCAGCCCCAGCATTTT.

J is TRBJ1-5 and V is TRBV6-2 or TRBV6-3, with 12 bases that match TRBD1. With V trimmed by 3 bases and J by 6 bases, 3 bases remained unmatched. Germline V gene data show CDR1 as MNHEY and CDR2 as SVGEGT. The CDR3 contains 15 residues. The CDR3 sequence: CASSYGTGGGQPQHF. The DNA of the CDR3 is TGTGCCAGCAGTTATGGGACAGGGGGCGGTCAGCCCCAGCATTTT.

Here the CDR3 reads CASSPAGDSYNEQFF. CDR3 nucleotide sequence: TGTGCCAGCTCACCAGCGGGGGACTCCTACAATGAGCAGTTCTTC. The rearrangement joins TRBV18 to TRBJ2-1; 7 nucleotides line up with TRBD2. CDR1 KGHSH and CDR2 LQKENI come from the germline V gene. V dropped 2 bases and J dropped 0; count of bases not matched to a gene: 1. The CDR3 spans 15 residues.

This chain connects TRBV24-1 to TRBJ2-7; 9 nucleotides line up with TRBD1. The CDR3 totals 13 residues. Germline CDR1 is KGHDR and CDR2 is SFDVKD. With 9 bases clipped from V and 5 bases from J, the junction kept 7 bases outside the gene matches. In DNA, the CDR3 is TGTGCCACCCCTCGGGACAGGGACCACGAGCAGTACTTC. This codes for CATPRDRDHEQYF.

The chain carries TRBV2 and TRBJ1-1; the D is unclear. Germline V gives CDR1 SNHLY, CDR2 FYNNEI. The V end lost 1 base, the J end lost 7 bases, and 13 bases lay between the germline ends. The CDR3 spans 14 residues. CDR3 loop: CASSEETIVNEAFF. The DNA of the CDR3 is TGTGCCAGCAGTGAAGAGACGATAGTCAATGAAGCTTTCTTT.

The chain recombines TRBV5-1 with TRBJ2-2; D remains ambiguous. V was cut by 4 bases and J by 0 bases, with 16 bases left in between. Germline V gene sequence: CDR1 SGHRS, CDR2 YFSETQ. The CDR3 sequence is 17 residues long. Here the CDR3 reads CASSGKAEASNTGELFF. The CDR3 region has the DNA TGCGCCAGCAGCGGGAAGGCCGAGGCCTCGAACACCGGGGAGCTGTTTTTT.

This clone has a single count. Within the sample, other DNA sequences also encode this same CDR3. The rearrangement joins TRBV9 to TRBJ1-3, with D unclear. Trimming removed 0 bases at V and 4 bases at J, with 8 bases between. The CDR3 is 14 amino acids. Germline V CDR1 and CDR2: SGDLS, YYNGEE. The CDR3 bases are TGTGCCAGCAGCGTAGACCTCACCGGAAACACCATATATTTT. This translates into CASSVDLTGNTIYF. The full variable domain, rest sourced from reference TRBV9 and TRBJ1-3, is DSGVTQTPKHLITATGQRVTLRCSPRSGDLSVYWYQQSLDQGLQFLIQYYNGEERAKGNILERFSAQQFPDLHSELNLSSLELGDSALYFCASSVDLTGNTIYFGEGSWLTVV.